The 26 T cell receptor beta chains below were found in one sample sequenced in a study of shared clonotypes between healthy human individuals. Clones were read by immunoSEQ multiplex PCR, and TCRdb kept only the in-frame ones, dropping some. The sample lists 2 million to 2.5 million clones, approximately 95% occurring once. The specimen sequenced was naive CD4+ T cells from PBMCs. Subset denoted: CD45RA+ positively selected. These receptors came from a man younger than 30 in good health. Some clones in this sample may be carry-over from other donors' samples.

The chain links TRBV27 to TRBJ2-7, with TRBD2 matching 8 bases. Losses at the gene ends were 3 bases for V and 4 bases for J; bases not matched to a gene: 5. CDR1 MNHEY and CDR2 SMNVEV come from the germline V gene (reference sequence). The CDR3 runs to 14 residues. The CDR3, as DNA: TGTGCCAGCAGTTTTGAGCGGGAGTCGTACGAGCAGTACTTC. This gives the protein CASSFERESYEQYF.

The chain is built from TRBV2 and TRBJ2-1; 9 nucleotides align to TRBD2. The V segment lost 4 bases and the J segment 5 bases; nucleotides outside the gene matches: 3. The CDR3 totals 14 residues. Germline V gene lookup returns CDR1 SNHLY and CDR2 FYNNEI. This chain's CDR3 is CASSASGNNNEQFF. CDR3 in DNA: TGTGCCAGCAGTGCTAGCGGGAATAACAATGAGCAGTTCTTC.

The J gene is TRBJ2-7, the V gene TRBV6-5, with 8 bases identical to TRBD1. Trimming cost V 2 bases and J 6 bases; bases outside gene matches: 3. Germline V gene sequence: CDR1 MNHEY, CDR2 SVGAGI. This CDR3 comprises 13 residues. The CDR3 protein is CASSYDRGVEQYF. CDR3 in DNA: TGTGCCAGCAGTTACGACAGGGGAGTCGAGCAGTACTTC.

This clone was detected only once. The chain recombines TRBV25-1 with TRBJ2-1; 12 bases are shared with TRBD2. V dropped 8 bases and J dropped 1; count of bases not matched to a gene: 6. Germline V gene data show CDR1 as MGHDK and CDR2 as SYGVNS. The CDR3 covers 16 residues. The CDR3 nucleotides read TGTGCCAGCTTGACTAGCGGGAGTAAATCCTACAATGAGCAGTTCTTC. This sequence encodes CASLTSGSKSYNEQFF.

CDR3 sequence (DNA): TGCGCCAGCAGTGAGTCCGGGACTAGCGGGAGGCAGAATGAGCAGTTCTTC. It yields the protein CASSESGTSGRQNEQFF. V usage is TRBV10-1 and J usage is TRBJ2-1, with 15 bases aligning to TRBD2. V lost 0 bases, J lost 7 bases, and 4 bases stayed unmatched. Germline V gene lookup returns CDR1 WNHNN and CDR2 SYGVQD (reference sequence). This CDR3 spans 17 amino acids.

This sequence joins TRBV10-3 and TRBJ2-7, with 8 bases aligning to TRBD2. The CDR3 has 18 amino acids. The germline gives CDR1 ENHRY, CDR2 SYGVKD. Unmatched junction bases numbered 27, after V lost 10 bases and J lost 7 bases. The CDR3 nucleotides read TGTGCCACCGCACAGGAACTCAGGCCAAAAAGCGGGAGTGAGGAGCAGTACTTC. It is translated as CATAQELRPKSGSEEQYF.

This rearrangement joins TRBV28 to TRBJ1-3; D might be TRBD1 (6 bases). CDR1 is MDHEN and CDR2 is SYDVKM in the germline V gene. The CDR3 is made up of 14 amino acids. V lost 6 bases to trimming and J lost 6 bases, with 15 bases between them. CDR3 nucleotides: TGTGCCAGCAGGACCCCAGGGGTTGTAAACACCATATATTTT. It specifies CASRTPGVVNTIYF.

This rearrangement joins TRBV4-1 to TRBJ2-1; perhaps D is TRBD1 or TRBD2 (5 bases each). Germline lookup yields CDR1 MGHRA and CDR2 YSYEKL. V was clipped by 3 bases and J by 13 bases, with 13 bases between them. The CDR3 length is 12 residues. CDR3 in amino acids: CASSQIRGYQFF. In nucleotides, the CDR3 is TGCGCCAGCAGCCAGATTCGGGGCTATCAGTTCTTC.

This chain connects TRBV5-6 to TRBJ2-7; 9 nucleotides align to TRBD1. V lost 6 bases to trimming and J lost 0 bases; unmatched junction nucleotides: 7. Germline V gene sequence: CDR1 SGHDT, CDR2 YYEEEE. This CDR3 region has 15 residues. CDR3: CASIARGQGSYEQYF. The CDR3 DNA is TGTGCCAGCATCGCTAGGGGACAGGGCTCCTACGAGCAGTACTTC.

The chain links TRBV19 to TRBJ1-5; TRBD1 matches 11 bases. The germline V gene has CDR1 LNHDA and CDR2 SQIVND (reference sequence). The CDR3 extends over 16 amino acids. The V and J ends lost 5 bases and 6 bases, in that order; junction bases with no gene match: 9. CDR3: CASSPTDRGQSQPQHF. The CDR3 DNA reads TGTGCCAGTAGTCCCACGGACAGGGGGCAGAGTCAGCCCCAGCATTTT.

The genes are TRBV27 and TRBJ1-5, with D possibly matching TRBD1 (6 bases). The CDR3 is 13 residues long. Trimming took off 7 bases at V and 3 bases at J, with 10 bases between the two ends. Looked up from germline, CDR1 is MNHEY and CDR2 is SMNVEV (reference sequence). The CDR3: CASKEGDNQPQHF. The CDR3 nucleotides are TGTGCCAGCAAGGAGGGGGACAATCAGCCCCAGCATTTT.

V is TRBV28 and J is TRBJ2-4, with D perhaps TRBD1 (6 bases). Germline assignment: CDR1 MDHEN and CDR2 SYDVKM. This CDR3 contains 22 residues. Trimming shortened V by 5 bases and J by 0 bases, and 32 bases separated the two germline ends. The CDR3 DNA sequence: TGTGCCAGCAGTCCATTTTCCCTTCGGACAGCCGAGTCAACCCAAGCCAAAAACATTCAGTACTTC. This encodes CASSPFSLRTAESTQAKNIQYF.

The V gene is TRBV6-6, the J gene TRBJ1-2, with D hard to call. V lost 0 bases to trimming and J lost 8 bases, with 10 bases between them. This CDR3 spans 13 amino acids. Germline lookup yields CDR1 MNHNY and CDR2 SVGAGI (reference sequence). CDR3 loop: CASSYSTGSGYTF. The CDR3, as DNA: TGTGCCAGCAGTTACTCGACGGGTTCCGGCTACACCTTC.

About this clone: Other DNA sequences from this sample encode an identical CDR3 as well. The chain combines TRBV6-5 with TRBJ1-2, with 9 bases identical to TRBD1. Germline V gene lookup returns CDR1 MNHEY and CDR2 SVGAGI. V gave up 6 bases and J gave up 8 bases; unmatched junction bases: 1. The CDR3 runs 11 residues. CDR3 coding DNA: TGTGCCAGCAGGGACAGGGGAGGCTACACCTTC. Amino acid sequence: CASRDRGGYTF.

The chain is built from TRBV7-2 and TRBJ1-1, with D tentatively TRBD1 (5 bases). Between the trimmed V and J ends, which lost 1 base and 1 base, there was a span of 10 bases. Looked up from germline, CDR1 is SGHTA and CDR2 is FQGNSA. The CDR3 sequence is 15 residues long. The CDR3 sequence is CASSLDRGRNTEAFF. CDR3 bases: TGTGCCAGCAGCTTAGACCGGGGCAGGAACACTGAAGCTTTCTTT.

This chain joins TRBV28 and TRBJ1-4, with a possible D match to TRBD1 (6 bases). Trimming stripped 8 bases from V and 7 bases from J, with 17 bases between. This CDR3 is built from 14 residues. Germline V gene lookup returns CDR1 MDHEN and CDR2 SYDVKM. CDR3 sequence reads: CASAWGQVGEKLFF. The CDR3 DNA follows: TGTGCCAGCGCCTGGGGGCAGGTCGGTGAAAAACTGTTTTTT.

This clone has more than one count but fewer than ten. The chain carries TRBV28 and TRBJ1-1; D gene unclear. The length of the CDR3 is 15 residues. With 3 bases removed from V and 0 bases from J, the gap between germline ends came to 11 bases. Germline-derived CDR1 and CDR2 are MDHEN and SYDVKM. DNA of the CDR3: TGTGCCAGCAGTTTCCCCCTTCCCATGAACACTGAAGCTTTCTTT. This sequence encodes CASSFPLPMNTEAFF.

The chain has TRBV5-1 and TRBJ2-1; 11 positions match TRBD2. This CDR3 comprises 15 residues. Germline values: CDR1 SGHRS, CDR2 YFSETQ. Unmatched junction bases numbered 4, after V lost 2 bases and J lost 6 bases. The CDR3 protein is CASSFVAGGVNEQFF. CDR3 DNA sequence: TGCGCCAGCAGCTTCGTAGCGGGAGGGGTCAATGAGCAGTTCTTC. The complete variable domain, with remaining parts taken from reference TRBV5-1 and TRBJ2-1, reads KAGVTQTPRYLIKTRGQQVTLSCSPISGHRSVSWYQQTPGQGLQFLFEYFSETQRNKGNFPGRFSGRQFSNSRSEMNVSTLELGDSALYLCASSFVAGGVNEQFFGPGTRLTVL.

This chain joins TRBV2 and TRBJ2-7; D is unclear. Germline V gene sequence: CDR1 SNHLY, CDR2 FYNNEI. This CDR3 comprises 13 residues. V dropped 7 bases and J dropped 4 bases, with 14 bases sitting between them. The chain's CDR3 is CASKATVSYEQYF. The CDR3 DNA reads TGTGCCAGCAAAGCGACCGTAAGTTACGAGCAGTACTTC.

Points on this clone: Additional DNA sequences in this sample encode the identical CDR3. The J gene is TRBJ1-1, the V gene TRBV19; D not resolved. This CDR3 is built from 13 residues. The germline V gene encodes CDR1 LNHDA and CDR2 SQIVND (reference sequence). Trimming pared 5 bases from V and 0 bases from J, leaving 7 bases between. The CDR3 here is CASSPTVNTEAFF. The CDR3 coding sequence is TGTGCCAGTAGTCCCACGGTGAACACTGAAGCTTTCTTT.

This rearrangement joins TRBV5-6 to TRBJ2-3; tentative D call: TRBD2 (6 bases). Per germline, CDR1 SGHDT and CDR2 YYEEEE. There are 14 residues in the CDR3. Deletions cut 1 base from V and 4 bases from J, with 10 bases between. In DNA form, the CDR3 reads TGTGCCAGCAGCTTGCTAGGGGAGGCAGATACGCAGTATTTT. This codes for CASSLLGEADTQYF.

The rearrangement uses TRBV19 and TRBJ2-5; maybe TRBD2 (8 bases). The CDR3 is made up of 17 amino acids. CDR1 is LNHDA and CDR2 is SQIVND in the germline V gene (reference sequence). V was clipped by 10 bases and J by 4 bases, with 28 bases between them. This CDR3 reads CATRRGGSGRGLETQYF. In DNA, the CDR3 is TGTGCCACCAGAAGAGGGGGCAGCGGGAGAGGGCTAGAGACCCAGTACTTC.

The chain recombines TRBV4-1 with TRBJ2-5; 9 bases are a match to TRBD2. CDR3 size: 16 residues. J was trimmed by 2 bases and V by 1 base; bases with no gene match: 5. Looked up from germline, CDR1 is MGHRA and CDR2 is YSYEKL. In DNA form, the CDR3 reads TGCGCCAGCAGCCAAGTTCTAGCGGGACTTCAAGAGACCCAGTACTTC. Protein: CASSQVLAGLQETQYF.

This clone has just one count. The CDR3 spells CASSLGLAGLSSTDTQYF. The DNA for the CDR3 is TGTGCCAGCAGCTTGGGACTAGCGGGATTATCTAGCACAGATACGCAGTATTTT. The chain has TRBV11-3 and TRBJ2-3, with 13 bases aligning to TRBD2. J was trimmed by 0 bases and V by 3 bases; bases with no gene match: 6. Germline V gene sequence: CDR1 SGHNT, CDR2 YENEEA. This CDR3 spans 18 amino acids. Full variable domain (missing parts from reference TRBV11-3 and TRBJ2-3): EAGVVQSPRYKIIEKKQPVAFWCNPISGHNTLYWYLQNLGQGPELLIRYENEEAVDDSQLPKDRFSAERLKGVDSTLKIQPAELGDSAVYLCASSLGLAGLSSTDTQYFGPGTRLTVL.

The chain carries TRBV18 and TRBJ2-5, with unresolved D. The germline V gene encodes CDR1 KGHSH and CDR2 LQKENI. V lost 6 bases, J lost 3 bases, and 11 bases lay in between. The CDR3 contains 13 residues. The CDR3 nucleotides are TGTGCCAGCTCCGGTGGGCAGGAAGAGACCCAGTACTTC. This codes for CASSGGQEETQYF.

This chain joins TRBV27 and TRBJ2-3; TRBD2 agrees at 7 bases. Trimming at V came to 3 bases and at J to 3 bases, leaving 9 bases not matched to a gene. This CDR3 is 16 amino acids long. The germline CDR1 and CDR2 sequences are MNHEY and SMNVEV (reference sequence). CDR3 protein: CASSFEGGVVTDTQYF. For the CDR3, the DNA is TGTGCCAGCAGTTTCGAGGGAGGGGTGGTGACAGATACGCAGTATTTT.